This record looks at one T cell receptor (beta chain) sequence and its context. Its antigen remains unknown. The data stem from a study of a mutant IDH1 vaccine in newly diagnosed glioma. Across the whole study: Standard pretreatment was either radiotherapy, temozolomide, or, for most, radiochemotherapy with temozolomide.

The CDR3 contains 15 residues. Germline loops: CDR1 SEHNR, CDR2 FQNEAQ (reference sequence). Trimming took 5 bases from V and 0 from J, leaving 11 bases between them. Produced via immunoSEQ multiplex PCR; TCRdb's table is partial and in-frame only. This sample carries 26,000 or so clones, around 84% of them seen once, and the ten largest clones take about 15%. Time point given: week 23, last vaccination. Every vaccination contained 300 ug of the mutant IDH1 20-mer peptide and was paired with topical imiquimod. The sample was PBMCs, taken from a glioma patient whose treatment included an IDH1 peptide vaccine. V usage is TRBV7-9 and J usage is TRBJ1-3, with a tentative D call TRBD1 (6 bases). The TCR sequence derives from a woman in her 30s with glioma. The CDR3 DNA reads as TGTGCCAGCAGCCAACAGGGCCCCTCTGGAAACACCATATATTTT. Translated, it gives CASSQQGPSGNTIYF.